Presented here are 18 T cell receptor beta chains from one specimen sequenced in a study of OX40 agonist ivuxolimab in advanced cancers. Clones were sequenced by immunoSEQ multiplex PCR, and TCRdb holds only the in-frame ones, with some missing. The data hold 60,000 or so clones, with approximately 87% observed a single time. This specimen consisted of CD4+ or CD8+ T cells sorted from blood, obtained in a trial of the OX40 agonist ivuxolimab. These receptors all stem from an adult with an advanced solid tumor such as melanoma, head and neck, liver or kidney cancer.

This sequence joins TRBV29-1 and TRBJ2-3, with 8 bases identical to TRBD2. Germline V lookup: CDR1 SQVTM, CDR2 ANQGSEA. This CDR3 has 13 amino acids. Losses at the gene ends were 5 bases for V and 2 bases for J; bases not matched to a gene: 3. CDR3 DNA: TGCAGCGTTTCGGGGGGGGCCACAGATACGCAGTATTTT. The encoded protein is CSVSGGATDTQYF.

This chain links TRBV11-3 with TRBJ2-2, with 7 positions matching TRBD1. Germline V gene lookup returns CDR1 SGHNT and CDR2 YENEEA. With 5 bases clipped from V and 3 bases from J, the junction kept 6 bases outside the gene matches. The length of the CDR3 is 15 residues. DNA for the CDR3: TGTGCCAGCAGCACCCGACAGGGCGACACCGGGGAGCTGTTTTTT. The encoded protein is CASSTRQGDTGELFF.

The rearrangement links TRBV29-1 to TRBJ2-7; TRBD2 matches 10 bases. The germline V gene has CDR1 SQVTM and CDR2 ANQGSEA. Germline trimming cut 7 bases from V and 0 bases from J; bases unmatched to any gene: 15. This CDR3 is built from 17 residues. CDR3 loop: CSAGGLAGALSSYEQYF. CDR3 sequence (DNA): TGCAGCGCCGGGGGGCTAGCGGGGGCCCTAAGCTCCTACGAGCAGTACTTC.

The rearrangement links TRBV6-5 to TRBJ1-5, with D unclear. CDR1 and CDR2 (germline): MNHEY, SVGAGI. V lost 7 bases to trimming and J lost 2 bases, with 6 bases between them. The CDR3 has 12 residues. The CDR3 region is CASTDGNQPQHF. CDR3 nucleotide sequence: TGTGCCAGCACCGATGGCAATCAGCCCCAGCATTTT.

This chain links TRBV6-5 with TRBJ2-7, with a weak D call TRBD2 (5 bases). The CDR3 consists of 10 residues. Trimming took 10 bases from V and 5 from J, leaving 9 bases between them. The germline gives CDR1 MNHEY, CDR2 SVGAGI. The CDR3 here is CATGVHEQYF. Written as DNA, the CDR3 is TGTGCCACCGGGGTCCACGAGCAGTACTTC.

This clone has only one observation. The V call is TRBV15, the J call TRBJ1-6; D not certain. Germline values: CDR1 LNHNV, CDR2 YYDKDF (reference sequence). V gave up 5 bases and J gave up 10 bases, with 15 bases separating them. This CDR3 is 14 amino acids long. For the CDR3, the DNA is TGTGCCACCAGCCGGGCGGGGATGGCATCACCCCTCCACTTT. It encodes CATSRAGMASPLHF.

This clone was picked up one time. The chain has TRBV9 and TRBJ1-1; D gene ambiguous. Between the trimmed V and J ends, which lost 0 bases and 1 base, there was a span of 4 bases. Germline V gene data show CDR1 as SGDLS and CDR2 as YYNGEE. The CDR3 extends over 13 amino acids. The CDR3 bases are TGTGCCAGCAGCGTAGAGGAGAACACTGAAGCTTTCTTT. Translated: CASSVEENTEAFF. The variable domain in full, completed from reference TRBV9 and TRBJ1-1, reads DSGVTQTPKHLITATGQRVTLRCSPRSGDLSVYWYQQSLDQGLQFLIQYYNGEERAKGNILERFSAQQFPDLHSELNLSSLELGDSALYFCASSVEENTEAFFGQGTRLTVV.

J is TRBJ2-3 and V is TRBV25-1; TRBD1 is a possible D gene (5 bases). The CDR3 has 17 residues. The V gene lost 3 bases and the J gene lost 1 base, with 17 bases spanning the gap. Germline values: CDR1 MGHDK, CDR2 SYGVNS. DNA of the CDR3: TGTGCCAGCAGTGACCTATTCGACAGTGAAGGCACAGATACGCAGTATTTT. Protein sequence: CASSDLFDSEGTDTQYF.

The rearrangement joins TRBV28 to TRBJ2-3; D is unresolved. The germline V and J ends were trimmed by 8 bases and 4 bases, with 10 bases remaining between them. This CDR3 has 12 residues. Germline CDR1 reads MDHEN; CDR2 reads SYDVKM. The CDR3 reads CASSPPADTQYF. In nucleotides, the CDR3 is TGTGCCAGCTCTCCCCCCGCAGATACGCAGTATTTT.

The rearrangement uses TRBV7-2 and TRBJ1-1; D is ambiguous. The V gene lost 3 bases and the J gene lost 4 bases, with 9 bases spanning the gap. The CDR3 is 13 residues long. CDR1 SGHTA and CDR2 FQGNSA come from the germline V gene. The CDR3 nucleotides are TGTGCCAGCAGCTTCAGACTGACCACTGAAGCTTTCTTT. This translates into CASSFRLTTEAFF.

V and J are TRBV30 and TRBJ2-5; 7 nucleotides agree with TRBD1. The J segment lost 4 bases and the V segment lost 1 base, leaving 6 bases of the junction unmatched. This CDR3 is 14 amino acids long. Germline loops: CDR1 GTSNPN, CDR2 SVGIG (reference sequence). CDR3 sequence (DNA): TGTGCCTGGAGTGCTATAGGGGGCTTAGAGACCCAGTACTTC. Translated, it gives CAWSAIGGLETQYF.

This clone was picked up a small number of times. This chain joins TRBV5-1 and TRBJ2-5; D is possibly TRBD2 (5 bases). The CDR3 is 13 residues long. V was cut by 5 bases and J by 5 bases, with 13 bases left in between. CDR1 SGHRS and CDR2 YFSETQ come from the germline V gene. The CDR3 bases are TGCGCCAGCAGACCCGGGGAAGGGGAGACCCAGTACTTC. This sequence encodes CASRPGEGETQYF.

The chain combines TRBV6-1 with TRBJ2-3, with D unclear. The CDR3 runs to 12 residues. Germline-derived CDR1 and CDR2 are MNHNS and SASEGT. V was clipped by 2 bases and J by 5 bases, with 5 bases between them. The DNA for the CDR3 is TGTGCCAGCAGTGAATACCTAGATACGCAGTATTTT. Translation gives CASSEYLDTQYF.

This clone was detected only once. The chain couples TRBV28 to TRBJ2-7; TRBD1 is a possible D gene (6 bases). With 6 bases removed from V and 2 bases from J, the gap between germline ends came to 8 bases. The CDR3 has 12 residues. The germline V gene has CDR1 MDHEN and CDR2 SYDVKM. CDR3 nucleotide sequence: TGTGCCAGCAGACAGGGAGCCTACGAGCAGTACTTC. Protein sequence: CASRQGAYEQYF.

As DNA, the CDR3 is TGTGCCAGCAGTTACGGGGGGAGGGAAGAGACCCAGTACTTC. Protein product: CASSYGGREETQYF. The chain uses TRBV6-5 and TRBJ2-5, with 7 nucleotides matching TRBD2. Germline lookup yields CDR1 MNHEY and CDR2 SVGAGI. V was pared by 2 bases and J by 3 bases, with 3 bases of the junction left unmatched. The CDR3 has 14 residues.

The chain combines TRBV19 with TRBJ1-1; 12 nucleotides line up with TRBD1. The CDR3 extends over 16 amino acids. Per germline, CDR1 LNHDA and CDR2 SQIVND (reference sequence). After removal of 5 bases from V and 1 base from J, the junction contained 5 bases not matched to a gene. The CDR3 spells CASSFGTGGANTEAFF. DNA of the CDR3: TGTGCCAGTAGTTTCGGGACAGGGGGCGCGAACACTGAAGCTTTCTTT.

The J gene is TRBJ2-4, the V gene TRBV29-1; the match to TRBD1 covers 7 bases. From germline, CDR1 is SQVTM and CDR2 ANQGSEA. This CDR3 region has 14 residues. Germline trimming cut 7 bases from V and 0 bases from J; bases unmatched to any gene: 6. CDR3: CSGTGAEAKNIQYF. CDR3 coding DNA: TGCAGCGGTACAGGGGCGGAAGCCAAAAACATTCAGTACTTC.

This clone has just a few counts. V is TRBV9 and J is TRBJ1-5; D gene uncertain. Germline-derived CDR1 and CDR2 are SGDLS and YYNGEE. Trimming removed 0 bases at V and 6 bases at J, with 13 bases between. CDR3 length: 15 amino acids. This CDR3 is CASSVGELPGQPQHF. The CDR3 bases are TGTGCCAGCAGCGTAGGAGAGCTACCTGGTCAGCCCCAGCATTTT. The whole variable domain, remainder taken from reference TRBV9 and TRBJ1-5, is DSGVTQTPKHLITATGQRVTLRCSPRSGDLSVYWYQQSLDQGLQFLIQYYNGEERAKGNILERFSAQQFPDLHSELNLSSLELGDSALYFCASSVGELPGQPQHFGDGTRLSIL.